Listed here are 30 T cell receptor beta chains from one sample, sequenced in a study of cytomegalovirus exposure and HLA in healthy donors. Researchers ran the PCR with 60 Vbeta and 13 Jbeta primers. Assay used: immunoSEQ multiplex PCR; TCRdb lists only in-frame clones, some missing. The sample includes 100,000 to 120,000 clones, roughly two thirds of them seen just once. Sequenced sample: PBMCs. These receptors were taken from a man aged 25 to 40 in good health and CMV-seronegative.

This clone came up a few times. This chain joins TRBV5-1 and TRBJ1-2; 7 positions match TRBD1. CDR3 size: 15 residues. V was clipped by 4 bases and J by 2 bases; unmatched bases: 8. The V gene's germline CDR1 is SGHRS and CDR2 YFSETQ. The CDR3 sequence: CASSHNPGQNYGYTF. The CDR3 DNA reads as TGCGCCAGCAGCCACAACCCGGGACAGAACTATGGCTACACCTTC.

The rearrangement links TRBV2 to TRBJ2-1; D is possibly TRBD1 (6 bases). This CDR3 contains 11 residues. Per germline, CDR1 SNHLY and CDR2 FYNNEI. Trimming pared 7 bases from V and 9 bases from J, leaving 10 bases between. The CDR3 reads CASKQGPEQFF. The CDR3 region has the DNA TGTGCCAGCAAACAGGGCCCTGAGCAGTTCTTC. Using reference TRBV2 and TRBJ2-1 for the parts outside the CDR3, the full variable domain is EPEVTQTPSHQVTQMGQEVILRCVPISNHLYFYWYRQILGQKVEFLVSFYNNEISEKSEIFDDQFSVERPDGSNFTLKIRSTKLEDSAMYFCASKQGPEQFFGPGTRLTVL.

The genes are TRBV30 and TRBJ1-1; D is uncertain. Germline V gene sequence: CDR1 GTSNPN, CDR2 SVGIG (reference sequence). V dropped 5 bases and J dropped 4 bases, with 14 bases sitting between them. CDR3 length: 13 amino acids. CDR3 nucleotide sequence: TGTGCCTGGGGTACAACAGTAAGCACTGAAGCTTTCTTT. Its protein product is CAWGTTVSTEAFF. The variable domain in full, completed from reference TRBV30 and TRBJ1-1, reads SQTIHQWPATLVQPVGSPLSLECTVEGTSNPNLYWYRQAAGRGLQLLFYSVGIGQISSEVPQNLSASRPQDRQFILSSKKLLLSDSGFYLCAWGTTVSTEAFFGQGTRLTVV.

V usage is TRBV5-1 and J usage is TRBJ2-3; 7 bases are shared with TRBD2. The germline gives CDR1 SGHRS, CDR2 YFSETQ. The CDR3 is 15 amino acids. The V gene end was trimmed by 1 base and the J gene end by 0 bases; junction bases not matched to a gene: 2. This CDR3 is CASSLRGRSTDTQYF. The CDR3 DNA reads TGCGCCAGCAGCTTGCGCGGGAGAAGCACAGATACGCAGTATTTT.

The chain uses TRBV9 and TRBJ1-4; weak D call: TRBD1 (5 bases). Trimming left V 0 bases short and J 12 bases short, with 18 bases between. The CDR3 covers 15 residues. The germline CDR1 and CDR2 sequences are SGDLS and YYNGEE. The CDR3 here is CASSVGPALGEELFF. DNA for the CDR3: TGTGCCAGCAGCGTAGGCCCTGCGCTGGGGGAGGAACTGTTTTTT.

This clone was counted a few times. V is TRBV28 and J is TRBJ1-5; TRBD1 matches at 7 bases. V trimming: 6 bases; J trimming: 6 bases; junction bases outside the gene matches: 8. Germline-derived CDR1 and CDR2 are MDHEN and SYDVKM. The CDR3 extends over 14 amino acids. CDR3 loop: CASRRQGDGQPQHF. The CDR3 DNA sequence: TGTGCCAGCAGGAGACAGGGAGATGGTCAGCCCCAGCATTTT.

This clone was picked up a small number of times. This CDR3 is also generated by other DNA sequences in the sample. The chain joins TRBV2 to TRBJ1-3; TRBD1 matches 10 bases. V shed 6 bases, J shed 4 bases, and the junction held 6 bases outside the gene matches. Germline V gene sequence: CDR1 SNHLY, CDR2 FYNNEI. The CDR3 totals 15 residues. CDR3 residues: CASRARDRGGNTIYF. The CDR3, as DNA: TGTGCCAGCAGAGCTCGGGACAGGGGAGGAAACACCATATATTTT.

This clone was picked up a small number of times. V is TRBV11-3 and J is TRBJ2-1, with D possibly matching TRBD1 (5 bases). The length of the CDR3 is 14 residues. The V end was cut by 1 base, the J end by 6 bases, with 10 bases between. Germline-derived CDR1 and CDR2 are SGHNT and YENEEA. CDR3 loop: CASSLASGRNEQFF. The CDR3 nucleotides read TGTGCCAGCAGCTTAGCATCAGGGCGCAATGAGCAGTTCTTC.

This chain links TRBV5-8 with TRBJ2-3, with TRBD1 as a possible D gene (6 bases). The CDR3 runs 13 residues. From germline, CDR1 is SGHTS and CDR2 YDEGEE. Trimming took off 1 base at V and 5 bases at J, with 8 bases between the two ends. This CDR3 is CASSLFRGDTQYF. Here the CDR3 DNA reads TGTGCCAGCAGCTTGTTCAGGGGAGATACGCAGTATTTT.

The CDR3 DNA reads as TGTGCCAGCAGCTTAGATCTAGCGGGGTACAATGAGCAGTTCTTC. This sequence encodes CASSLDLAGYNEQFF. V and J are TRBV5-4 and TRBJ2-1; the match to TRBD2 covers 9 bases. Germline trimming cut 2 bases from V and 4 bases from J; bases unmatched to any gene: 4. Per germline, CDR1 SGHNT and CDR2 YYREEE (reference sequence). The CDR3 has 15 amino acids.

The chain combines TRBV28 with TRBJ2-7; possible D gene TRBD2, 7 bases. The CDR3 is 14 residues long. V dropped 8 bases and J dropped 3 bases, with 17 bases sitting between them. CDR1 and CDR2 (germline): MDHEN, SYDVKM. CDR3 sequence (DNA): TGTGCCAGCCTTAGGGGGGGCGTCTTCTACGAGCAGTACTTC. Its translation: CASLRGGVFYEQYF.

CDR3 nucleotide sequence: TGTGCCAGCAGCGTAAATAGCGGCTACAATGAGCAGTTCTTC. Its protein is CASSVNSGYNEQFF. The chain employs TRBV9 and TRBJ2-1; D perhaps matches TRBD2 (6 bases). Trimming shortened V by 1 base and J by 3 bases, and 8 bases separated the two germline ends. The CDR3 covers 14 residues. Germline V gene sequence: CDR1 SGDLS, CDR2 YYNGEE.

In its sample, this clone was seen a few times. J is TRBJ1-3 and V is TRBV5-1; 8 nucleotides agree with TRBD1. The CDR3 runs 17 residues. Losses at the gene ends were 1 base for V and 0 bases for J; bases not matched to a gene: 6. Germline CDR1 reads SGHRS; CDR2 reads YFSETQ. CDR3 residues: CASSLSGGLYSGNTIYF. DNA for the CDR3: TGCGCCAGCAGCTTGTCAGGGGGCCTTTACTCTGGAAACACCATATATTTT.

The rearrangement joins TRBV6-5 to TRBJ1-1; 10 nucleotides agree with TRBD1. CDR1 is MNHEY and CDR2 is SVGAGI in the germline V gene. The CDR3 contains 16 residues. After removal of 4 bases from V and 4 bases from J, the junction contained 9 bases not matched to a gene. CDR3 protein: CASSFVLGTGATEAFF. The CDR3, as DNA: TGTGCCAGCAGTTTCGTCCTAGGGACAGGGGCCACTGAAGCTTTCTTT.

This sequence joins TRBV15 and TRBJ2-1, with TRBD2 matching 14 bases. The length of the CDR3 is 16 residues. Germline-derived CDR1 and CDR2 are LNHNV and YYDKDF (reference sequence). V lost 0 bases and J lost 8; bases outside the gene matches: 3. The CDR3 sequence: CATSREGLAGAYEQFF. In DNA form, the CDR3 reads TGTGCCACCAGCAGAGAGGGACTAGCGGGAGCCTATGAGCAGTTCTTC.

This clone is a singleton in its sample. The V and J genes are TRBV5-5 and TRBJ2-5, with TRBD2 matching over 11 bases. The DNA matches TRBJ2-7 better at its end, which makes the J call doubtful. Germline V gives CDR1 SGHKS, CDR2 YYEKEE (reference sequence). This CDR3 contains 14 residues. CDR3 residues: CASSLTSGSYEQYF. The CDR3 region has the DNA TGTGCCAGCAGCTTGACTAGCGGGAGCTACGAGCAGTACTTC.

This clone was seen more than once but under ten times. V usage is TRBV7-2 and J usage is TRBJ1-1; D is unclear. The germline CDR1 and CDR2 sequences are SGHTA and FQGNSA. Trimming stripped 11 bases from V and 1 base from J, with 11 bases between. CDR3 length equals 12 residues. The DNA for the CDR3 is TGTGCCGGGGAGGGCCAGAACACTGAAGCTTTCTTT. Protein: CAGEGQNTEAFF.

The chain uses TRBV7-6 and TRBJ1-3; 10 nucleotides line up with TRBD1. The length of the CDR3 is 16 residues. CDR1 and CDR2 from the germline V gene are SGHVS and FNYEAQ. V trimming: 6 bases; J trimming: 0 bases; junction bases outside the gene matches: 5. CDR3 in DNA: TGTGCCAGCAGACTAGACAGGGGGCTCTCTGGAAACACCATATATTTT. Translating it yields CASRLDRGLSGNTIYF.

The V and J genes are TRBV6-5 and TRBJ1-1; D ambiguous. CDR3 size: 14 residues. The V end lost 2 bases, the J end lost 5 bases, and 12 bases lay between the germline ends. Germline V gene data show CDR1 as MNHEY and CDR2 as SVGAGI. The CDR3 sequence is CASSYTRGGTEAFF. Written as DNA, the CDR3 is TGTGCCAGCAGTTACACGAGAGGCGGGACTGAAGCTTTCTTT.

This chain joins TRBV5-1 and TRBJ1-3, with D maybe TRBD1 (5 bases). This CDR3 comprises 14 residues. The V gene's germline CDR1 is SGHRS and CDR2 YFSETQ. V was pared by 4 bases and J by 2 bases, with 10 bases between. CDR3 region: CASSPQGTGNTIYF. The CDR3 DNA sequence: TGCGCCAGCAGCCCTCAGGGTACTGGAAACACCATATATTTT. Combining the CDR3 with reference TRBV5-1 and TRBJ1-3 gives the whole variable domain KAGVTQTPRYLIKTRGQQVTLSCSPISGHRSVSWYQQTPGQGLQFLFEYFSETQRNKGNFPGRFSGRQFSNSRSEMNVSTLELGDSALYLCASSPQGTGNTIYFGEGSWLTVV.

Regarding this clone: Germline and junction disagree at one end, which may indicate a read error. Other DNA variants within this sample encode the same CDR3. The chain combines TRBV25-1 with TRBJ2-3, with 7 bases aligning to TRBD2. Germline CDR1 is MGHDK and CDR2 is SYGVNS. This CDR3 is 13 amino acids long. In DNA form, the CDR3 reads TGTGCCAGCAGGGGGGAGGGATCAGATACGCAGTACTTT. Protein: CASRGEGSDTQYF.

This rearrangement joins TRBV7-2 to TRBJ2-1; TRBD2 matches 13 bases. The V gene end was trimmed by 4 bases and the J gene end by 4 bases; junction bases not matched to a gene: 1. CDR3 size: 15 residues. Per germline, CDR1 SGHTA and CDR2 FQGNSA. The DNA of the CDR3 is TGTGCCAGCAGCTGGACTAGCGGGAGTTACAATGAGCAGTTCTTC. This sequence encodes CASSWTSGSYNEQFF.

V usage is TRBV7-2 and J usage is TRBJ2-7; 8 nucleotides agree with TRBD2. In germline, CDR1 is SGHTA, CDR2 FQGNSA. The CDR3 totals 15 residues. Losses at the gene ends were 5 bases for V and 4 bases for J; bases not matched to a gene: 10. CDR3 bases: TGTGCCAGCAGCACTAGCGGAGGAGGGGCATACGAGCAGTACTTC. This encodes CASSTSGGGAYEQYF.

The rearrangement uses TRBV28 and TRBJ2-5, with TRBD2 as a possible D gene (7 bases). The CDR3 loop spans 14 amino acids. The V gene lost 5 bases and the J gene lost 4 bases, with 14 bases spanning the gap. Germline CDR1 is MDHEN and CDR2 is SYDVKM. The CDR3 loop is CASSLRGGSETQYF. The DNA of the CDR3 is TGTGCCAGCAGTCTCAGGGGAGGGTCAGAGACCCAGTACTTC.

This CDR3 is CASSLTSKGGEAFF. The CDR3 nucleotides are TGTGCCAGCAGCTTGACGAGCAAAGGGGGTGAAGCTTTCTTT. This chain links TRBV5-6 with TRBJ1-1, with a tentative D call TRBD1 (6 bases). V lost 1 base and J lost 7, with 14 bases in between. The germline gives CDR1 SGHDT, CDR2 YYEEEE. The CDR3 is 14 residues long.

The CDR3 region is CASSPGGSVEKLFF. DNA for the CDR3: TGTGCCAGCAGCCCCGGTGGTTCGGTGGAAAAACTGTTTTTT. The chain joins TRBV5-4 to TRBJ1-4; no clear D gene. The germline V and J ends were trimmed by 4 bases and 8 bases, with 15 bases remaining between them. The CDR3 has 14 residues. From germline, CDR1 is SGHNT and CDR2 YYREEE (reference sequence).

This chain uses TRBV7-2 with TRBJ2-3; 9 nucleotides align to TRBD1. The CDR3 loop spans 16 amino acids. V shed 6 bases, J shed 5 bases, and the junction held 12 bases outside the gene matches. Germline-derived CDR1 and CDR2 are SGHTA and FQGNSA. Written as DNA, the CDR3 is TGTGCCAGCAGTTCCCAGGGAGGACAGGGGTTAGATACGCAGTATTTT. The encoded protein is CASSSQGGQGLDTQYF. The full variable domain, with the rest looked up from reference TRBV7-2 and TRBJ2-3, is GAGVSQSPSNKVTEKGKDVELRCDPISGHTALYWYRQSLGQGLEFLIYFQGNSAPDKSGLPSDRFSAERTGGSVSTLTIQRTQQEDSAVYLCASSSQGGQGLDTQYFGPGTRLTVL.

This chain uses TRBV2 with TRBJ2-5; 7 positions agree with TRBD1. The closer fit of TRBJ2-7 to the DNA end suggests the J call may be wrong. Germline CDR1 SNHLY, CDR2 FYNNEI. The CDR3 extends over 14 amino acids. In DNA form, the CDR3 reads TGTGCCAGCAGAGACAGGGTGGGATCCTACGAGCAGTACTTC. Amino acid sequence: CASRDRVGSYEQYF.

This clone showed up just a few times. DNA of the CDR3: TGTGCCAGCAGCTTAGCGACTAGCGGGAGAGTGCCCCGAGACTACGAGCAGTACTTC. Translation gives CASSLATSGRVPRDYEQYF. The chain carries TRBV11-2 and TRBJ2-7, with 12 nucleotides matching TRBD2. With V trimmed by 1 base and J by 3 bases, 13 bases remained unmatched. Germline assignment: CDR1 SGHAT and CDR2 FQNNGV. The CDR3 is made up of 19 amino acids.

V is TRBV11-2 and J is TRBJ2-2; possible D gene TRBD2, 6 bases. The CDR3 has 16 residues. The ends were cut back, 2 bases at V and 5 bases at J, with 15 bases in the middle. Per the germline V gene, CDR1 is SGHAT and CDR2 is FQNNGV. CDR3 sequence (DNA): TGTGCCAGCAGCTTAAACGGGAGAGTGAGAACCGGGGAGCTGTTTTTT. It is translated as CASSLNGRVRTGELFF.